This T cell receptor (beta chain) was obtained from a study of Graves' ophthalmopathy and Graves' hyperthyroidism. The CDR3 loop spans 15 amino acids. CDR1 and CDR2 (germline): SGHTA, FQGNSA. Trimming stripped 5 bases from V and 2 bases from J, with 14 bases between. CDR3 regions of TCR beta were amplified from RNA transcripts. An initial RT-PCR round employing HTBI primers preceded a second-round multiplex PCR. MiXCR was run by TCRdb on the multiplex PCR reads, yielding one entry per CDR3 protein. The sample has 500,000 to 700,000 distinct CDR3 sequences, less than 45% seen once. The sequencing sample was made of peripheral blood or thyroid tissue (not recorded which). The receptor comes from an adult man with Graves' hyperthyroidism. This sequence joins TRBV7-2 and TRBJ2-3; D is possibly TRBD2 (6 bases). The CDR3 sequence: CASSQEVADTDTQYF. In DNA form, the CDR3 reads TGTGCCAGCAGCCAAGAGGTAGCGGACACAGATACGCAGTATTTT.